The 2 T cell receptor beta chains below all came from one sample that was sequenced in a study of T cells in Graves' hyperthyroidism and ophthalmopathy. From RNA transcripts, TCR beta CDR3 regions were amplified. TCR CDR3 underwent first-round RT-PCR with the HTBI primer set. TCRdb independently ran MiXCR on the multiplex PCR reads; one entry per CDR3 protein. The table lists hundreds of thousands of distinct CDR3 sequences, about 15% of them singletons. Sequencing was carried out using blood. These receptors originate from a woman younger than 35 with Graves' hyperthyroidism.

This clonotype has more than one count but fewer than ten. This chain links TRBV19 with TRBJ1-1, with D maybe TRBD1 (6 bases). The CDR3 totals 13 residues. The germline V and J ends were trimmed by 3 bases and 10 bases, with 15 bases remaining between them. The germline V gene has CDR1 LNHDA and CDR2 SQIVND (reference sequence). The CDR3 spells CASSILQGGGAFF. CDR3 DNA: TGTGCCAGTAGTATTTTACAGGGCGGAGGAGCTTTCTTT.

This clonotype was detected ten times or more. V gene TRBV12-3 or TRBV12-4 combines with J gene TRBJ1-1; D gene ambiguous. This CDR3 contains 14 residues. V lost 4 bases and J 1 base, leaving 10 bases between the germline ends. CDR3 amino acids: CASSSRWANTEAFF. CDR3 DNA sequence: TGTGCCAGCAGTTCCCGATGGGCGAACACTGAAGCTTTCTTT.